This entry lists 29 T cell receptor beta chains sequenced from one sample in a study of blood T cell repertoires in COVID-19. TCRdb's copy holds only in-frame clones and misses some; the assay was immunoSEQ multiplex PCR. The sample shows 300,000 to 350,000 clones, 90% of them seen only once. Sequenced material: PBMCs or T cells enriched from blood (not recorded which). The receptors here all came from a woman in her twenties or thirties who had been exposed to COVID-19.

The chain joins TRBV2 to TRBJ1-2; D is unresolved. This CDR3 is 12 amino acids long. The V gene lost 6 bases and the J gene lost 4 bases, with 9 bases spanning the gap. Per the germline V gene, CDR1 is SNHLY and CDR2 is FYNNEI. Here the CDR3 reads CASRQYGYGYTF. For the CDR3, the DNA is TGTGCCAGCAGACAATATGGCTATGGCTACACCTTC.

The chain combines TRBV5-1 with TRBJ2-3; 8 nucleotides match TRBD1. J lost 6 bases, V lost 2 bases, and 8 bases had no gene match. CDR3 length: 15 amino acids. Germline CDR1 and CDR2: SGHRS and YFSETQ. The CDR3 sequence is CASSFGTGTVDTQYF. The CDR3 bases are TGCGCCAGCAGCTTCGGGACAGGTACTGTGGATACGCAGTATTTT.

The J gene is TRBJ1-1, the V gene TRBV20-1; TRBD1 aligns across 7 bases. With 7 bases clipped from V and 10 bases from J, the junction kept 9 bases outside the gene matches. The CDR3 is 11 amino acids. In germline, CDR1 is DFQATT, CDR2 SNEGSKA (reference sequence). CDR3 loop: CSGRDRVGAFF. CDR3 nucleotides: TGCAGTGGAAGAGACAGGGTAGGAGCTTTCTTT.

The chain has TRBV9 and TRBJ1-2; D is unclear. Per the germline V gene, CDR1 is SGDLS and CDR2 is YYNGEE. V lost 1 base, J lost 4 bases, and 20 bases lay in between. The CDR3 totals 17 residues. The DNA for the CDR3 is TGTGCCAGCAGCGTAATTGACCGAGGAACCGACGGCTATGGCTACACCTTC. It yields the protein CASSVIDRGTDGYGYTF.

This chain uses TRBV6-1 with TRBJ1-2; 7 nucleotides align to TRBD1. With V trimmed by 0 bases and J by 0 bases, 4 bases remained unmatched. There are 16 residues in the CDR3. The germline V gene has CDR1 MNHNS and CDR2 SASEGT. CDR3 residues: CASSEARGGPNYGYTF. The CDR3 region has the DNA TGTGCCAGCAGTGAAGCGAGAGGGGGCCCTAACTATGGCTACACCTTC.

The rearrangement joins TRBV5-1 to TRBJ2-7; D is possibly TRBD1 (6 bases). Germline CDR1 SGHRS, CDR2 YFSETQ. CDR3 length equals 15 residues. V lost 8 bases and J 3 bases, leaving 21 bases between the germline ends. CDR3 in amino acids: CASTPVGATIYEQYF. DNA for the CDR3: TGCGCCAGTACACCAGTGGGGGCCACCATCTACGAGCAGTACTTC.

V usage is TRBV5-5 and J usage is TRBJ2-7; D gene unclear. Trimming took 0 bases from V and 5 from J, leaving 6 bases between them. The CDR3 contains 12 residues. Germline V lookup: CDR1 SGHKS, CDR2 YYEKEE (reference sequence). CDR3 in amino acids: CASSLVLDEQYF. DNA for the CDR3: TGTGCCAGCAGCTTGGTGTTAGACGAGCAGTACTTC. The variable domain in full, completed from reference TRBV5-5 and TRBJ2-7, reads DAGVTQSPTHLIKTRGQQVTLRCSPISGHKSVSWYQQVLGQGPQFIFQYYEKEERGRGNFPDRFSARQFPNYSSELNVNALLLGDSALYLCASSLVLDEQYFGPGTRLTVT.

The rearrangement uses TRBV5-1 and TRBJ2-7; 7 bases agree with TRBD2. Germline V CDR1 and CDR2: SGHRS, YFSETQ. V lost 3 bases to trimming and J lost 7 bases; unmatched junction nucleotides: 4. The CDR3 is 12 amino acids. For the CDR3, the DNA is TGCGCCAGCAGCTCCAGCGGGGTTGAGCAGTACTTC. Its protein product is CASSSSGVEQYF.

This chain joins TRBV15 and TRBJ2-1; 14 bases are shared with TRBD2. CDR1 LNHNV and CDR2 YYDKDF come from the germline V gene (reference sequence). The J segment lost 11 bases and the V segment lost 1 base, leaving 7 bases of the junction unmatched. This CDR3 spans 16 amino acids. The CDR3, as DNA: TGTGCCACCAGCAGAGCGGCGGGACTAGCGGGGGCTAAGCAGTTCTTC. Translation: CATSRAAGLAGAKQFF. Drawing the rest from reference TRBV15 and TRBJ2-1, the complete variable domain is DAMVIQNPRYQVTQFGKPVTLSCSQTLNHNVMYWYQQKSSQAPKLLFHYYDKDFNNEADTPDNFQSRRPNTSFCFLDIRSPGLGDTAMYLCATSRAAGLAGAKQFFGPGTRLTVL.

V and J are TRBV4-2 and TRBJ1-2; possible D gene TRBD1, 5 bases. Between the trimmed V and J ends, which lost 0 bases and 5 bases, there was a span of 7 bases. The CDR3 sequence is 13 residues long. The germline V gene encodes CDR1 LGHNA and CDR2 YNFKEQ. DNA for the CDR3: TGTGCCAGCAGCCAAGACAGGGTATATGGCTACACCTTC. It codes for CASSQDRVYGYTF.

The chain's CDR3 is CASSLRGQANYGYTF. For the CDR3, the DNA is TGTGCCAGCTCACTTCGAGGACAGGCTAACTATGGCTACACCTTC. This rearrangement joins TRBV18 to TRBJ1-2, with 7 bases identical to TRBD1. The germline V gene encodes CDR1 KGHSH and CDR2 LQKENI. Trimming at V came to 4 bases and at J to 0 bases, leaving 5 bases not matched to a gene. The CDR3 is 15 amino acids. Full variable domain (remainder filled in from reference TRBV18 and TRBJ1-2): NAGVMQNPRHLVRRRGQEARLRCSPMKGHSHVYWYRQLPEEGLKFMVYLQKENIIDESGMPKERFSAEFPKEGPSILRIQQVVRGDSAAYFCASSLRGQANYGYTFGSGTRLTVV.

The rearrangement joins TRBV5-4 to TRBJ2-7; 9 nucleotides align to TRBD2. Trimming cost V 4 bases and J 5 bases; bases outside gene matches: 13. This CDR3 spans 16 amino acids. In germline, CDR1 is SGHNT, CDR2 YYREEE (reference sequence). CDR3 in amino acids: CASSQTLRGGVDEQYF. Written as DNA, the CDR3 is TGTGCCAGCAGCCAAACTTTGCGGGGGGGCGTCGACGAGCAGTACTTC. Full variable domain (missing parts from reference TRBV5-4 and TRBJ2-7): ETGVTQSPTHLIKTRGQQVTLRCSSQSGHNTVSWYQQALGQGPQFIFQYYREEENGRGNFPPRFSGLQFPNYSSELNVNALELDDSALYLCASSQTLRGGVDEQYFGPGTRLTVT.

The V and J genes are TRBV11-2 and TRBJ1-2, with D possibly TRBD1 on 5 matching bases. Trimming removed 5 bases at V and 2 bases at J, with 21 bases between. Germline V gene sequence: CDR1 SGHAT, CDR2 FQNNGV. The CDR3 contains 17 residues. The CDR3, as DNA: TGTGCCAGCAGCCCAAGAGACAGCCATCCCCCGAACTATGGCTACACCTTC. Its protein is CASSPRDSHPPNYGYTF.

The CDR3 protein is CASSRFSASSYEQYF. CDR3 coding DNA: TGCGCCAGCAGCCGTTTCAGCGCAAGCTCCTACGAGCAGTACTTC. The chain couples TRBV5-1 to TRBJ2-7; no definite D call. This CDR3 region has 15 residues. The V end lost 4 bases, the J end lost 0 bases, and 14 bases lay between the germline ends. Germline V CDR1 and CDR2: SGHRS, YFSETQ.

The chain uses TRBV7-9 and TRBJ2-7; no clear D gene. Germline CDR1 SEHNR, CDR2 FQNEAQ (reference sequence). The CDR3 is 11 residues long. The V end was cut by 4 bases, the J end by 3 bases, with 4 bases between. CDR3 bases: TGTGCCAGCAGCTCCCTCTACGAGCAGTACTTC. This codes for CASSSLYEQYF.

The V gene is TRBV2, the J gene TRBJ1-2; D might be TRBD1 (5 bases). Germline CDR1 SNHLY, CDR2 FYNNEI. The CDR3 length is 13 residues. V was shortened by 7 bases and J by 7 bases, with 16 bases between the two germline ends. The CDR3 DNA reads as TGTGCCAGCAACTCCAGGGTGTTGGGTGGCTACACCTTC. Translated, it gives CASNSRVLGGYTF.

The rearrangement uses TRBV7-2 and TRBJ1-2; no clear D gene. CDR3 length: 12 residues. CDR1 is SGHTA, CDR2 FQGNSA, per germline. V lost 3 bases and J lost 5, with 7 bases in between. The CDR3 DNA follows: TGTGCCAGCAGCTTGAGAGGTTATGGCTACACCTTC. Translation gives CASSLRGYGYTF.

As DNA, the CDR3 is TGTGCCAGCAGCTTAGGTCCAGGGTGGCAAGAGACCCAGTACTTC. It codes for CASSLGPGWQETQYF. This chain links TRBV7-9 with TRBJ2-5; perhaps TRBD1 as D (5 bases). V lost 1 base and J lost 2, with 11 bases in between. CDR1 and CDR2 from the germline V gene are SEHNR and FQNEAQ (reference sequence). The CDR3 is made up of 15 amino acids. Variable domain in full (rest from reference TRBV7-9 and TRBJ2-5): DTGVSQNPRHKITKRGQNVTFRCDPISEHNRLYWYRQTLGQGPEFLTYFQNEAQLEKSRLLSDRFSAERPKGSFSTLEIQRTEQGDSAMYLCASSLGPGWQETQYFGPGTRLLVL.

The chain recombines TRBV19 with TRBJ2-7; 14 positions match TRBD2. CDR1 LNHDA and CDR2 SQIVND come from the germline V gene (reference sequence). The CDR3 runs 16 residues. Unmatched junction bases numbered 4, after V lost 3 bases and J lost 3 bases. For the CDR3, the DNA is TGTGCCAGTAGTATGGGACTAGCGGGGGCTATCTACGAGCAGTACTTC. Encoded protein: CASSMGLAGAIYEQYF. The full variable domain, rest sourced from reference TRBV19 and TRBJ2-7, is DGGITQSPKYLFRKEGQNVTLSCEQNLNHDAMYWYRQDPGQGLRLIYYSQIVNDFQKGDIAEGYSVSREKKESFPLTVTSAQKNPTAFYLCASSMGLAGAIYEQYFGPGTRLTVT.

The rearrangement joins TRBV4-2 to TRBJ1-2; 7 nucleotides agree with TRBD1. This CDR3 has 21 residues. The trim removed 3 bases at V and 6 bases at J, leaving 28 bases unmatched. CDR1 LGHNA and CDR2 YNFKEQ come from the germline V gene. The CDR3 reads CASSHYGQVFGPFYPQNGYTF. The CDR3 DNA sequence: TGTGCCAGCAGCCACTACGGACAGGTATTTGGGCCCTTCTATCCCCAAAATGGCTACACCTTC.

This clone was detected once. The genes are TRBV7-9 and TRBJ1-2; D gene unclear. Trimming left V 3 bases short and J 7 bases short, with 18 bases between. Looked up from germline, CDR1 is SEHNR and CDR2 is FQNEAQ (reference sequence). The CDR3 length is 15 residues. In DNA, the CDR3 is TGTGCCAGCAGCTTCGATTCTAGGAGTTTGAGTGGCTACACCTTC. Translation: CASSFDSRSLSGYTF.

This clone was detected only once. The gene calls are TRBV7-2 and TRBJ1-3; no clear D. CDR1 and CDR2 from the germline V gene are SGHTA and FQGNSA. The CDR3 has 14 residues. Trimming left V 3 bases short and J 1 base short, with 7 bases between. In nucleotides, the CDR3 is TGTGCCAGCAGCTTTCAGGTTTCTGGAAACACCATATATTTT. It translates to CASSFQVSGNTIYF.

The CDR3 region is CASSLTTEAYEQYF. The CDR3, as DNA: TGCGCCAGCAGCTTGACGACAGAGGCCTACGAGCAGTACTTC. The V and J genes are TRBV5-1 and TRBJ2-7; tentatively, D is TRBD1 (5 bases). V shed 1 base and J shed 2 bases, with 10 bases lying between them. In germline, CDR1 is SGHRS, CDR2 YFSETQ. This CDR3 spans 14 amino acids.

The rearrangement uses TRBV7-2 and TRBJ2-1; tentatively, D is TRBD1 (6 bases). The CDR3 loop spans 14 amino acids. Germline assignment: CDR1 SGHTA and CDR2 FQGNSA. The germline V and J ends were trimmed by 6 bases and 7 bases, with 16 bases remaining between them. The CDR3, as DNA: TGTGCCAGCAGTCAGGGGCTCACTCTGAATGAGCAGTTCTTC. Residues: CASSQGLTLNEQFF.

CDR3 amino acids: CASGGRGDHYGYTF. DNA for the CDR3: TGTGCCAGCGGGGGCAGGGGCGATCACTATGGCTACACCTTC. The chain joins TRBV2 to TRBJ1-2, with a possible D match to TRBD1 (6 bases). CDR3 length equals 14 residues. Trimming cost V 8 bases and J 3 bases, with 16 bases left between them. The V gene's germline CDR1 is SNHLY and CDR2 FYNNEI. The entire variable domain, with the rest obtained from reference TRBV2 and TRBJ1-2, is as follows: EPEVTQTPSHQVTQMGQEVILRCVPISNHLYFYWYRQILGQKVEFLVSFYNNEISEKSEIFDDQFSVERPDGSNFTLKIRSTKLEDSAMYFCASGGRGDHYGYTFGSGTRLTVV.

This chain connects TRBV9 to TRBJ1-3; the D is unclear. Trimming took 4 bases from V and 4 from J, leaving 9 bases between them. Germline CDR1 and CDR2: SGDLS and YYNGEE. The CDR3 extends over 13 amino acids. CDR3 coding DNA: TGTGCCAGCAGCTACGACGGGGGAAACACCATATATTTT. As protein: CASSYDGGNTIYF.

The rearrangement links TRBV12-3 or TRBV12-4 to TRBJ2-7, with no clear D. This CDR3 has 12 amino acids. With 3 bases removed from V and 6 bases from J, the gap between germline ends came to 9 bases. CDR3 nucleotide sequence: TGTGCCAGCAGTTTTTGGGCCAGCGAGCAGTACTTC. It specifies CASSFWASEQYF.

The V and J genes are TRBV3-1 (or the pseudogene TRBV3-2) and TRBJ1-3, with D hard to call. Trimming removed 2 bases at V and 4 bases at J, with 6 bases between. CDR1 and CDR2 from the germline V gene are LGHDT and YNNKEL (reference sequence). The CDR3 runs 13 residues. This CDR3 reads CASSQREGNTIYF. As DNA, the CDR3 is TGTGCCAGCAGCCAACGGGAAGGAAACACCATATATTTT.

The J gene is TRBJ2-3, the V gene TRBV20-1; D is possibly TRBD1 (6 bases). Germline V gene sequence: CDR1 DFQATT, CDR2 SNEGSKA (reference sequence). This CDR3 is built from 12 residues. The germline V and J ends were trimmed by 3 bases and 6 bases, with 10 bases remaining between them. Here the CDR3 DNA reads TGCAGTGCTAGTTGGGGGCGGGATACGCAGTATTTT. Residues: CSASWGRDTQYF.